Shown below are 21 T cell receptor beta chains from a single sample sequenced in a study of CD8 T cells in ankylosing spondylitis (dated by TCRdb to about 2017). Library preparation employed 5' RACE. Sequencing was performed on an Illumina HiSeq 2500. Clones were called with MiXCR by TCRdb after fastp trimmed the public reads at Q25, and only in-frame beta chains were retained. When rows share a CDR3 protein, they turn into one entry using the most common DNA and genes. Across this sample there are some 250,000 distinct CDR3 sequences, with 20% to 30% seen only once. Clones ranked in the top ten supply less than 0.75% of the sample. What was sequenced was blood, either unsorted or a sorted T cell fraction (not recorded which). The origin of the receptors is a male donor with ankylosing spondylitis or in good health (not recorded which).

This clonotype was observed a few times. This chain joins TRBV20-1 and TRBJ2-1; TRBD1 aligns across 9 bases. The CDR3 runs 14 residues. The germline gives CDR1 DFQATT, CDR2 SNEGSKA (reference sequence). The junction had 9 bases not matched to a gene; V was cut back by 4 bases and J by 8 bases. The CDR3 bases are TGCAGTGCTATTCCCGACAGGGGGGTCGATGAGCAGTTCTTC. Its translation: CSAIPDRGVDEQFF.

This clonotype came up a few times. This chain joins TRBV6-6 and TRBJ1-2; D is uncertain. The CDR3 has 13 residues. The V and J ends lost 2 bases and 5 bases respectively, with 9 bases between them. CDR1 and CDR2 from the germline V gene are MNHNY and SVGAGI (reference sequence). CDR3 amino acids: CASSYVAGYGYTF. The CDR3 DNA is TGTGCCAGCAGTTACGTCGCAGGATATGGCTACACCTTC.

This sequence joins TRBV27 and TRBJ2-7; 7 nucleotides align to TRBD1. J lost 2 bases, V lost 4 bases, and 8 bases had no gene match. CDR1 is MNHEY, CDR2 SMNVEV, per germline (reference sequence). The CDR3 covers 15 residues. As DNA, the CDR3 is TGTGCCAGCAGTTCTCGGCAGGGGGTGACCTACGAGCAGTACTTC. Protein product: CASSSRQGVTYEQYF.

J is TRBJ2-3 and V is TRBV10-3, with D tentatively TRBD1 (5 bases). V was trimmed by 10 bases and J by 0 bases, leaving 14 bases between them. The CDR3 totals 14 residues. Germline V CDR1 and CDR2: ENHRY, SYGVKD. The CDR3 spells CATKTGRSTDTQYF. The CDR3 DNA is TGTGCCACAAAAACAGGCCGTAGCACAGATACGCAGTATTTT.

This clonotype appeared many times. The J gene is TRBJ2-2, the V gene TRBV6-5; 8 nucleotides agree with TRBD1. Trimming removed 5 bases from V and 4 bases from J; junction bases left unmatched: 12. Per the germline V gene, CDR1 is MNHEY and CDR2 is SVGAGI. CDR3 size: 17 residues. CDR3 protein: CASSHKSTGVGTGELFF. In nucleotides, the CDR3 is TGTGCCAGCAGTCACAAATCGACAGGGGTTGGCACCGGGGAGCTGTTTTTT.

This clonotype was seen many times. This rearrangement joins TRBV6-6 to TRBJ1-1; the D is unclear. CDR3 length: 13 residues. The germline gives CDR1 MNHNY, CDR2 SVGAGI (reference sequence). V lost 4 bases and J 11 bases, leaving 17 bases between the germline ends. The chain's CDR3 is CASSSGPPKGAFF. CDR3 coding DNA: TGTGCCAGCAGTTCTGGGCCCCCGAAAGGGGCTTTCTTT.

There are a few counts of this clonotype. This sequence joins TRBV29-1 and TRBJ2-7, with 10 nucleotides matching TRBD1. Germline values: CDR1 SQVTM, CDR2 ANQGSEA. The CDR3 has 14 amino acids. The V segment lost 5 bases and the J segment 6 bases; nucleotides outside the gene matches: 10. Here the CDR3 DNA reads TGCAGCGTTTCAAAGGGGACAGGGGAGGCCGAGCAGTACTTC. The encoded protein is CSVSKGTGEAEQYF.

This chain links TRBV12-3 or TRBV12-4 with TRBJ2-5, with D possibly called TRBD1 or TRBD2 (6 bases each). V was trimmed by 3 bases and J by 5 bases, leaving 16 bases between them. The CDR3 loop spans 15 amino acids. CDR3 region: CASSLGRGRGETQYF. The CDR3 nucleotides read TGTGCCAGCAGTTTGGGCCGGGGGCGAGGGGAGACCCAGTACTTC.

This clonotype was found many times. The gene calls are TRBV11-1 and TRBJ2-3, with 9 bases aligning to TRBD1. Germline V gene lookup returns CDR1 SGHAT and CDR2 FQDESV (reference sequence). Trimming took 4 bases from V and 2 from J; bases not matched to a gene: 7. CDR3 size: 16 residues. CDR3 protein: CASSSPRQGDTDTQYF. The CDR3 nucleotides are TGTGCCAGCAGCTCGCCGAGACAGGGGGACACAGATACGCAGTATTTT.

There are many counts of this clonotype. V gene TRBV12-3 or TRBV12-4 combines with J gene TRBJ1-5; D is ambiguous. The CDR3 is 11 residues long. V was trimmed by 7 bases and J by 5 bases, leaving 6 bases between them. CDR3 sequence (DNA): TGTGCCAGCATAAACGATCAGCCCCAGCATTTT. Translating it yields CASINDQPQHF.

This clonotype was counted only a few times. The chain combines TRBV12-3 or TRBV12-4 with TRBJ2-1; TRBD2 matches at 10 bases. The CDR3 contains 18 residues. V was clipped by 1 base and J by 5 bases; unmatched bases: 11. The CDR3: CASSLGLASGGTDNEQFF. The CDR3 DNA reads as TGTGCCAGCAGTTTAGGTTTGGCTAGCGGGGGAACCGACAATGAGCAGTTCTTC.

This chain uses TRBV12-3 or TRBV12-4 with TRBJ1-1; tentative D call: TRBD1 (5 bases). The CDR3 runs 13 residues. Trimming pared 5 bases from V and 5 bases from J, leaving 12 bases between. CDR3 DNA sequence: TGTGCCAGCAGTCTCCCAGGGAAAACTGAAGCTTTCTTT. Translation: CASSLPGKTEAFF.

This clonotype has ten or more counts. The J gene is TRBJ2-1, the V gene TRBV6-1, with 8 nucleotides matching TRBD2. The CDR3 is made up of 15 amino acids. With V trimmed by 2 bases and J by 3 bases, 3 bases remained unmatched. Germline V gives CDR1 MNHNS, CDR2 SASEGT. The CDR3 DNA sequence: TGTGCCAGCAGTGAATTCGGGGGGGTCTACAATGAGCAGTTCTTC. Its translation is CASSEFGGVYNEQFF.

This sequence joins TRBV7-2 and TRBJ2-5; possibly TRBD2 for D (7 bases). CDR3 length equals 14 residues. Between the trimmed V and J ends, which lost 5 bases and 1 base, there was a span of 11 bases. Germline CDR1 reads SGHTA; CDR2 reads FQGNSA. The CDR3 DNA reads TGTGCCAGCAGCCCGCGGGGGCCCCAAGAGACCCAGTACTTC. Translated, it gives CASSPRGPQETQYF.

The J gene is TRBJ2-3, the V gene TRBV6-5, with 8 bases aligning to TRBD1. V shed 4 bases, J shed 3 bases, and the junction held 6 bases outside the gene matches. Germline V lookup: CDR1 MNHEY, CDR2 SVGAGI. CDR3 size: 15 residues. The CDR3 here is CASSFTGGGTDTQYF. In nucleotides, the CDR3 is TGTGCCAGCAGTTTTACAGGGGGAGGAACAGATACGCAGTATTTT.

In this sample, this clonotype turned up many times. The rearrangement uses TRBV6-5 and TRBJ1-1; D unclear. Germline CDR1 and CDR2: MNHEY and SVGAGI. CDR3 length: 11 amino acids. This CDR3 reads CVTRSSAEAFF. CDR3 bases: TGTGTCACAAGGTCTTCAGCAGAAGCTTTCTTT.

This clonotype appeared many times. This chain joins TRBV18 and TRBJ2-3; D gene uncertain. Trimming took off 6 bases at V and 1 base at J, with 14 bases between the two ends. Germline CDR1 KGHSH, CDR2 LQKENI. This CDR3 is built from 15 residues. The CDR3 reads CASSLVGAGTDTQYF. In nucleotides, the CDR3 is TGTGCCAGCTCCTTAGTTGGTGCGGGCACAGATACGCAGTATTTT.

This clonotype was seen ten or more times. The CDR3 DNA sequence: TGCAGTGCTAGAGATCGTCTCGGGCAAGAGACCCAGTACTTC. It yields the protein CSARDRLGQETQYF. This rearrangement joins TRBV20-1 to TRBJ2-5; D call uncertain. V was cut by 0 bases and J by 2 bases, with 10 bases left in between. This CDR3 region has 14 residues. Germline V gene sequence: CDR1 DFQATT, CDR2 SNEGSKA (reference sequence).

This clonotype showed up many times. The chain recombines TRBV6-5 with TRBJ1-1; D remains ambiguous. This CDR3 has 13 amino acids. V gave up 2 bases and J gave up 1 base, with 5 bases separating them. Germline CDR1 is MNHEY and CDR2 is SVGAGI. Here the CDR3 reads CASSYAGNTEAFF. Here the CDR3 DNA reads TGTGCCAGCAGTTACGCAGGGAACACTGAAGCTTTCTTT.

This clonotype came up many times. The V and J genes are TRBV20-1 and TRBJ2-2; no clear D. Trimming left V 1 base short and J 7 bases short, with 13 bases between. Germline CDR1 DFQATT, CDR2 SNEGSKA (reference sequence). The CDR3 runs 14 residues. CDR3 DNA: TGCAGTGCTAGAGCCGAGACGGGCCACGGGGAGCTGTTTTTT. This sequence encodes CSARAETGHGELFF.

The CDR3 DNA reads as TGTGCCAGCAGTCCCCGCCAACAACAGGGCAGGGAGCTGTTTTTT. This gives the protein CASSPRQQQGRELFF. The chain carries TRBV6-1 and TRBJ2-2; possibly TRBD1 for D (6 bases). The germline CDR1 and CDR2 sequences are MNHNS and SASEGT. This CDR3 is 15 amino acids long. Between the trimmed V and J ends, which lost 5 bases and 9 bases, there was a span of 19 bases.